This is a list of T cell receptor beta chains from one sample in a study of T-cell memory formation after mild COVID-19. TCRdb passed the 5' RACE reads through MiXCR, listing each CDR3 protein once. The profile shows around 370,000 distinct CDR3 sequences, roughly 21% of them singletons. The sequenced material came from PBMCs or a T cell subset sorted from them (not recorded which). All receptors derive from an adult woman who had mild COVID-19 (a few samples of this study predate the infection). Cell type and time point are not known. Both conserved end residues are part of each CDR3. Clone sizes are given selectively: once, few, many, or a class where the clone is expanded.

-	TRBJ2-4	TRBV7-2	CASSSGQGAGDIQYF
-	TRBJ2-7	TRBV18	CASSPSWVVSEQYF
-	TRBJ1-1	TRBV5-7	CASSPSTGAGTEAFF
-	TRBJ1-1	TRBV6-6	CASRSLLWGANTEAFF
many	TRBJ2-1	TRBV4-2	CASSQSRTGTYNEQFF
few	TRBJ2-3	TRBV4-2	CASLGGSTDTQYF
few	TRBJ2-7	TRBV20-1	CSARFGAGTSVEQYF
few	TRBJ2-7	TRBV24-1	CATSDLVDEQYF
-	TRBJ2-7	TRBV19	CASRGTGEYEQYF
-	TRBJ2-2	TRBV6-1	CASHLRARGQAGELFF
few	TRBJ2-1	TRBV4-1	CASSQREGLYNEQFF
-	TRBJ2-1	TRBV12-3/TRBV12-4	CASSLPPEQFF
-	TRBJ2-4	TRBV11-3	CASSSPGLAGRAKNIQYF
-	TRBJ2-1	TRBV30	CAWSPVGGLGGDSYNEQFF
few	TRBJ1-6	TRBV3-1	CASSQDGSYNSPLHF
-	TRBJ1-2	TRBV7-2	CASSFSGVLGYGYTF
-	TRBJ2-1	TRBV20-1	CSARVPGIQTYNEQFF
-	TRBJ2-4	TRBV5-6	CASSLFTLRTKNIQYF
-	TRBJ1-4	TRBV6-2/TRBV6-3	CASSYGSSLEKLFF
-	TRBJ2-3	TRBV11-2	CASEMPVSSLGDTQYF
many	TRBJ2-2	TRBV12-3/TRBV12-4	CASSDVGTGNTGELFF
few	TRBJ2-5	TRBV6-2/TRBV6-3	CASSYGLAVLKETQYF
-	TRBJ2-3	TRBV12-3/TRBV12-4	CASSPRVAVLTDTQYF
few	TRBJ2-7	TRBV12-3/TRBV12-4	CASNSGIAGSGEQYF
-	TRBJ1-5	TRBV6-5	CASSLFLGGNQPQHF
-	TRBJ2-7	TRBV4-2	CASSQYRGFSYEQYF
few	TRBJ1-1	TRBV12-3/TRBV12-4	CASSLLRGEAFF
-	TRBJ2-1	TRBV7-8	CASSLGGSGGIYEQFF
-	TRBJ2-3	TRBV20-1	CSAQRLFTDTQYF
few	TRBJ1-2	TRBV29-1	CSVEDRPRANGYTF
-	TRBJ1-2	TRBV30	CAWGRQEPYNYGYTF
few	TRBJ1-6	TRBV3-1	CASSARSEEGLHSPLHF
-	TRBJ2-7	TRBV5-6	CASSLTGHLNEQYF
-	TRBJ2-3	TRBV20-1	CSARTSGRLDTQYF
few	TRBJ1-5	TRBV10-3	CAISEDSNQPQHF
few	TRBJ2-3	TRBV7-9	CASSLGGPSISTDTQYF